These 16 T cell receptor beta chains were all obtained from the same sample, sequenced in a study of PD-1 blockade in classical Hodgkin lymphoma. Each patient's relapse followed autologous stem cell transplantation, and brentuximab vedotin exposure varied. It was by magnetic negative selection that CD8+ T cells were isolated from thawed PBMCs. Measured with immunoSEQ multiplex PCR; TCRdb has only the in-frame clones, and not every one. The repertoire holds 25,000 to 30,000 clones, with 85% to 90% as singletons. Sequenced here: CD8+ T cells from blood, sampled at baseline. The receptors were sampled from a human donor with classical Hodgkin lymphoma.

The chain is built from TRBV7-9 and TRBJ1-2; 11 bases fit TRBD1. The V gene's germline CDR1 is SEHNR and CDR2 FQNEAQ (reference sequence). The CDR3 is 15 amino acids. V dropped 6 bases and J dropped 6; count of bases not matched to a gene: 9. The CDR3 is CASRRTGGAVHGYTF. CDR3 nucleotide sequence: TGTGCCAGCAGACGGACAGGGGGCGCAGTACATGGCTACACCTTC.

This clone was counted between two and nine times. The V and J genes are TRBV15 and TRBJ1-5; D uncertain. Trimming left V 9 bases short and J 4 bases short, with 19 bases between. Germline V gene lookup returns CDR1 LNHNV and CDR2 YYDKDF (reference sequence). This CDR3 contains 15 residues. CDR3 loop: CATTGYLGVNQPQHF. The DNA of the CDR3 is TGTGCCACAACGGGATACTTAGGCGTTAATCAGCCCCAGCATTTT.

J is TRBJ1-2 and V is TRBV12-5; 7 nucleotides line up with TRBD1. The CDR3 runs to 13 residues. Germline CDR1 is LGHNT and CDR2 is FRNRAP. V was pared by 4 bases and J by 4 bases, with 3 bases of the junction left unmatched. In nucleotides, the CDR3 is TGTGCTAGTGGTTCCACAGGGGTCTATGGCTACACCTTC. Its protein is CASGSTGVYGYTF.

The chain has TRBV11-2 and TRBJ2-7; the D gene could be TRBD1 or TRBD2 (6 bases each). V was cut by 5 bases and J by 3 bases, with 17 bases left in between. Germline CDR1 SGHAT, CDR2 FQNNGV. The CDR3 loop spans 15 amino acids. In nucleotides, the CDR3 is TGTGCCAGCAGCACTGGGGGGCTACCGTTCTACGAGCAGTACTTC. Translation: CASSTGGLPFYEQYF.

J is TRBJ2-5 and V is TRBV13; D gene ambiguous. The germline gives CDR1 PRHDT, CDR2 FYEKMQ (reference sequence). Trimming took off 7 bases at V and 5 bases at J, with 14 bases between the two ends. The CDR3 runs to 13 residues. The CDR3 spells CASTERVRETQYF. The CDR3 DNA sequence: TGTGCCAGCACCGAACGGGTTCGTGAGACCCAGTACTTC.

Written as DNA, the CDR3 is TGCGCCAGCAGTGACCTTGGAGCGGGTGAAAATGAGCAGTTCTTC. Its protein is CASSDLGAGENEQFF. The chain links TRBV10-1 to TRBJ2-1, with D tentatively TRBD2 (6 bases). Between the trimmed V and J ends, which lost 3 bases and 7 bases, there was a span of 16 bases. This CDR3 region has 15 residues. Germline V CDR1 and CDR2: WNHNN, SYGVQD (reference sequence).

The gene calls are TRBV28 and TRBJ1-5; D call uncertain. V dropped 8 bases and J dropped 5 bases, with 13 bases sitting between them. The CDR3 has 13 amino acids. Germline V CDR1 and CDR2: MDHEN, SYDVKM. The chain's CDR3 is CASGPSSDQPQHF. The CDR3 DNA reads as TGTGCCAGCGGACCCAGTTCGGATCAGCCCCAGCATTTT.

The CDR3 is CASSPTTGAAEQYF. CDR3 DNA sequence: TGCGCCAGCAGCCCGACGACAGGGGCCGCCGAGCAGTACTTC. The J gene is TRBJ2-7, the V gene TRBV4-1; 8 bases are shared with TRBD1. The V gene end was trimmed by 4 bases and the J gene end by 6 bases; junction bases not matched to a gene: 8. The CDR3 extends over 14 amino acids. Looked up from germline, CDR1 is MGHRA and CDR2 is YSYEKL.

This rearrangement joins TRBV6-5 to TRBJ2-3; 10 nucleotides agree with TRBD2. The germline CDR1 and CDR2 sequences are MNHEY and SVGAGI. The CDR3 is made up of 16 amino acids. Unmatched junction bases numbered 6, after V lost 0 bases and J lost 6 bases. CDR3 protein: CASSYSPSGSPDTQYF. CDR3 sequence (DNA): TGTGCCAGCAGTTACTCCCCTAGCGGGAGTCCGGATACGCAGTATTTT.

This sequence joins TRBV2 and TRBJ1-5, with D tentatively TRBD1 (5 bases). V dropped 2 bases and J dropped 0 bases, with 35 bases sitting between them. Germline V gene sequence: CDR1 SNHLY, CDR2 FYNNEI. This CDR3 contains 24 residues. CDR3 in amino acids: CASSESAGVGGFDSSPYSNQPQHF. The CDR3, as DNA: TGTGCCAGCAGTGAATCAGCGGGGGTTGGTGGATTTGACTCCTCACCATATAGCAATCAGCCCCAGCATTTT. The full variable domain, completed using reference TRBV2 and TRBJ1-5, is EPEVTQTPSHQVTQMGQEVILRCVPISNHLYFYWYRQILGQKVEFLVSFYNNEISEKSEIFDDQFSVERPDGSNFTLKIRSTKLEDSAMYFCASSESAGVGGFDSSPYSNQPQHFGDGTRLSIL.

V is TRBV27 and J is TRBJ2-1; D ambiguous. The CDR3 runs to 18 residues. The V end was cut by 7 bases, the J end by 1 base, with 23 bases between. CDR1 and CDR2 (germline): MNHEY, SMNVEV (reference sequence). The CDR3 DNA follows: TGTGCCAGCAACCCTTTAACCCCGGTCGACGGTTCCTACAATGAGCAGTTCTTC. It encodes CASNPLTPVDGSYNEQFF.

This clone was detected a few times. The chain is built from TRBV2 and TRBJ1-5; 10 bases align to TRBD1. The CDR3 is 15 residues long. V gave up 5 bases and J gave up 2 bases; unmatched junction bases: 3. CDR1 and CDR2 (germline): SNHLY, FYNNEI. CDR3: CASSRDRGRNQPQHF. In DNA, the CDR3 is TGTGCCAGCAGTCGGGACAGGGGCCGCAATCAGCCCCAGCATTTT. Combining the CDR3 with reference TRBV2 and TRBJ1-5 gives the whole variable domain EPEVTQTPSHQVTQMGQEVILRCVPISNHLYFYWYRQILGQKVEFLVSFYNNEISEKSEIFDDQFSVERPDGSNFTLKIRSTKLEDSAMYFCASSRDRGRNQPQHFGDGTRLSIL.

This clone has only one observation. The gene calls are TRBV11-2 and TRBJ2-3; D might be TRBD2 (6 bases). V was shortened by 1 base and J by 9 bases, with 14 bases between the two germline ends. The germline V gene encodes CDR1 SGHAT and CDR2 FQNNGV. This CDR3 region has 14 residues. In nucleotides, the CDR3 is TGTGCCAGCAGCTTAGGCGGGGCTAGGACCACGCAGTATTTT. Protein product: CASSLGGARTTQYF.

This chain uses TRBV5-4 with TRBJ2-2; no clear D gene. CDR1 is SGHNT, CDR2 YYREEE, per germline (reference sequence). The CDR3 is made up of 14 amino acids. V lost 3 bases and J 6 bases, leaving 12 bases between the germline ends. The CDR3, as DNA: TGTGCCAGCAGCTGGAACAGACTTTCCGGGGAGCTGTTTTTT. It specifies CASSWNRLSGELFF.

This CDR3 is CASSSWTGMNTEAFF. The DNA for the CDR3 is TGTGCCAGCAGTTCGTGGACAGGGATGAACACTGAAGCTTTCTTT. The chain has TRBV28 and TRBJ1-1; 8 bases match TRBD1. CDR3 length: 15 residues. J was trimmed by 0 bases and V by 4 bases; bases with no gene match: 4. Germline V gene sequence: CDR1 MDHEN, CDR2 SYDVKM.

The V gene is TRBV5-6, the J gene TRBJ1-5, with 7 nucleotides matching TRBD1. Germline V gives CDR1 SGHDT, CDR2 YYEEEE. J gave up 7 bases and V 0 bases, and 1 base lay outside the gene matches. The CDR3 is 13 residues long. CDR3 amino acids: CASSLEGGQPQHF. CDR3 coding DNA: TGTGCCAGCAGCTTGGAAGGGGGCCAGCCCCAGCATTTT.